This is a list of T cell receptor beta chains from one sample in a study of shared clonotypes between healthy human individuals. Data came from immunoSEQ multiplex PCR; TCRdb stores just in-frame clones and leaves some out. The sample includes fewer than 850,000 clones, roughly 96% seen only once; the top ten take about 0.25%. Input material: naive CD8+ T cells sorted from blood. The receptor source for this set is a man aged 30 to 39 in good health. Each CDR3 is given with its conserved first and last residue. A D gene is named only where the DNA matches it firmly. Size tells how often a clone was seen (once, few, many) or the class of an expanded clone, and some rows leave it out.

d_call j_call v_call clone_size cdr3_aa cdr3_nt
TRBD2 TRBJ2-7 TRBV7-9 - CASAGEGYEQYF TGTGCGTCAGCGGGAGAAGGCTACGAGCAGTACTTC
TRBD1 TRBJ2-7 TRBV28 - CASSSWTGGSYEQYF TGTGCCAGCAGTTCATGGACAGGGGGGTCCTACGAGCAGTACTTC
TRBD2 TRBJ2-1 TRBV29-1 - CSVSGLESVNEQFF TGCAGCGTTTCGGGACTAGAGTCGGTCAATGAGCAGTTCTTC
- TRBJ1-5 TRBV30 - CAWSGGAGNQPQHF TGTGCCTGGAGTGGTGGGGCCGGCAATCAGCCCCAGCATTTT
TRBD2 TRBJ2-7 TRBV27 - CASSFAGGTYEQYF TGTGCCAGCAGTTTTGCGGGAGGAACATACGAGCAGTACTTC
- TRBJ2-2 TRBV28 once CASSSELATKNTGELFF TGTGCCAGCAGCAGCGAGCTAGCAACCAAGAACACCGGGGAGCTGTTTTTT
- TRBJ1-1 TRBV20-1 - CSAKGTEAFF TGCAGTGCTAAAGGCACTGAAGCTTTCTTT
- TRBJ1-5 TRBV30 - CAWSPGLSNQPQHF TGTGCCTGGAGTCCGGGATTAAGCAATCAGCCCCAGCATTTT
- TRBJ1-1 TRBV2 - CASSYRMGTEAFF TGTGCCAGCAGTTACAGGATGGGCACTGAAGCTTTCTTT
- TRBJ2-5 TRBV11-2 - CASSLGDDWETQYF TGTGCCAGCAGCTTAGGGGACGATTGGGAGACCCAGTACTTC
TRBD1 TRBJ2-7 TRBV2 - CASSGQGAGEQYF TGTGCCAGCAGTGGACAGGGGGCTGGCGAGCAGTACTTC
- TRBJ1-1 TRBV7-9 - CASSRPKGVMNTEAFF TGTGCCAGCAGCCGCCCCAAAGGGGTAATGAACACTGAAGCTTTCTTT
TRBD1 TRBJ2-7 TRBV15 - CATSTDRADRGRNYEQYF TGTGCCACCAGCACGGACAGAGCGGACAGGGGGCGTAACTACGAGCAGTACTTC
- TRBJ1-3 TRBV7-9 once CASSAQGNTIYF TGTGCCAGCAGCGCCCAAGGAAACACCATATATTTT
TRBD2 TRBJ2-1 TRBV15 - CATSRLAGAYNEQFF TGTGCCACCAGCAGACTAGCGGGAGCCTACAATGAGCAGTTCTTC
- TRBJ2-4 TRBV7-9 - CASSSWGDGLAKNIQYF TGTGCCAGCAGCTCCTGGGGGGACGGCCTAGCCAAAAACATTCAGTACTTC
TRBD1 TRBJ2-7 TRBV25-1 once CASSTGDEQYF TGTGCCAGCTCGACAGGGGACGAGCAGTACTTC
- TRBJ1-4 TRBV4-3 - CASSQDWGRTAEKLFF TGCGCCAGCAGCCAAGATTGGGGCAGGACCGCTGAAAAACTGTTTTTT
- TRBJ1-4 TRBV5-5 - CASSPDLAGKLFF TGTGCCAGCAGTCCGGACCTCGCTGGAAAACTGTTTTTT
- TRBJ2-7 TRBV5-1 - CASSLGQYF TGCGCCAGCAGCTTGGGGCAGTACTTC
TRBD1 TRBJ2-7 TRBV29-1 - CSVELPDRVYEQYF TGCAGCGTTGAATTGCCCGACAGGGTCTACGAGCAGTACTTC
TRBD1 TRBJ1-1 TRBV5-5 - CASSLPETGDTEAFF TGTGCCAGCAGCCTCCCCGAGACAGGGGACACTGAAGCTTTCTTT
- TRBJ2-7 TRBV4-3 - CASSQLWGYEQYF TGCGCCAGCAGCCAACTATGGGGTTACGAGCAGTACTTC